This TCR beta chain originates from a study of early T cells in non-severe SARS-CoV-2 infection. Each CDR3 protein is one row after TCRdb ran MiXCR on the 5' RACE reads. The sample lists tens of thousands of distinct CDR3 sequences, under 30% occurring once. CDR3 length equals 14 residues. Germline CDR1 reads MNHEY; CDR2 reads SMNVEV (reference sequence). Trimming took off 4 bases at V and 3 bases at J, with 9 bases between the two ends. The sequence came from an adult who was a healthcare worker with PCR-confirmed SARS-CoV-2 infection or an uninfected control (not recorded which). This material consisted of whole blood, taken at baseline. V and J are TRBV27 and TRBJ1-4; no firm D call. The CDR3 sequence is CASSYRESNEKLFF. CDR3 coding DNA: TGTGCCAGCAGTTACAGAGAGTCTAATGAAAAACTGTTTTTT.